This is a list of T cell receptor beta chains from one sample in a study of blood T cells in healthy people across ages. TCRdb re-called the 5' RACE reads through MiXCR, storing one row per CDR3 protein. The sample consists of under 2 million distinct CDR3 sequences, about 32% of them appearing once. Sequencing was done on a sample of blood. These receptors were taken from a woman in her 30s in good health. Both conserved end residues are part of each CDR3. The D gene is left open where the match is weak. Size is omitted from some rows. Given values are once, few, many or a class for expanded clones.

d_call,v_call,j_call,clone_size,cdr3_aa,cdr3_nt
TRBD2,TRBV9,TRBJ2-1,few,CASSALSGGAGPYNEQFF,TGTGCCAGCAGCGCTCTTAGCGGGGGGGCCGGTCCCTACAATGAGCAGTTCTTC
.,TRBV5-1,TRBJ2-5,many,CASSYRAQETQYF,TGCGCCAGCAGCTACAGGGCTCAAGAGACCCAGTACTTC
.,TRBV7-2,TRBJ2-5,few,CASSQGRGQETQYF,TGTGCCAGCAGCCAGGGGAGGGGACAAGAGACCCAGTACTTC
.,TRBV6-1,TRBJ1-1,.,CASRVSEYRYRDTEAFF,TGTGCCAGCAGGGTGAGTGAATATAGATATCGTGACACTGAAGCTTTCTTT
TRBD1,TRBV29-1,TRBJ2-7,once,CSVRQGAEGYEQYF,TGCAGCGTCCGACAGGGGGCTGAGGGATACGAGCAGTACTTC
.,TRBV29-1,TRBJ2-7,many,CSVMKGLSYEQYF,TGCAGCGTTATGAAGGGCCTCTCCTACGAGCAGTACTTC
TRBD2,TRBV6-5,TRBJ2-7,few,CASSGLAGGSSYEQYF,TGTGCCAGCAGCGGACTAGCGGGGGGATCATCCTACGAGCAGTACTTC
.,TRBV6-9,TRBJ2-2,.,CASSRRHRVPLSTGELFF,TGTGCCAGCAGTCGAAGACACAGGGTCCCCTTGAGCACCGGGGAGCTGTTTTTT
TRBD2,TRBV20-1,TRBJ2-7,.,CSALPRGVYEQYF,TGCAGTGCTCTCCCACGGGGGGTATACGAGCAGTACTTC
TRBD2,TRBV4-1,TRBJ2-5,.,CASRPRLAGTYQETQYF,TGCGCCAGCAGACCCCGCCTAGCGGGGACCTACCAAGAGACCCAGTACTTC
TRBD1,TRBV27,TRBJ1-2,.,CASSLRQGDRVYGYTF,TGTGCCAGCAGTTTACGACAAGGGGACAGGGTTTATGGCTACACCTTC
.,TRBV14,TRBJ1-4,.,CASRATTNEKLFF,TGTGCCAGCAGGGCAACAACTAATGAAAAACTGTTTTTT
.,TRBV27,TRBJ2-1,few,CASSYRLSYNEQFF,TGTGCCAGCAGTTATCGGCTCTCCTACAATGAGCAGTTCTTC
TRBD1,TRBV7-2,TRBJ2-7,.,CASSHAGTAYEQYF,TGTGCCAGCAGCCACGCCGGGACAGCCTACGAGCAGTACTTC
TRBD1,TRBV27,TRBJ2-1,.,CASSWGTGRNEQFF,TGTGCCAGCAGTTGGGGGACAGGGAGGAATGAGCAGTTCTTC
.,TRBV13,TRBJ2-5,few,CASSDGTLGTQYF,TGTGCCAGCAGCGATGGGACACTCGGGACCCAGTACTTC
TRBD2,TRBV2,TRBJ2-4,.,CASSSSGLAGNKNIQYF,TGTGCCAGCAGCTCATCCGGACTAGCGGGAAACAAAAACATTCAGTACTTC
TRBD1,TRBV10-1,TRBJ1-4,few,CASRRTGPRGMANEKLFF,TGCGCCAGCCGCAGGACAGGGCCCAGGGGAATGGCTAATGAAAAACTGTTTTTT
.,TRBV20-1,TRBJ1-1,few,CSAPFGNEAFF,TGCAGTGCCCCCTTCGGAAATGAAGCTTTCTTT
TRBD1,TRBV12-3/TRBV12-4,TRBJ1-2,.,CASSLIGTVYGYTF,TGTGCCAGCAGTTTAATCGGGACAGTGTATGGCTACACCTTC
.,TRBV25-1,TRBJ2-2,.,CASAGTRDTGELFF,TGTGCCAGTGCTGGGACTCGGGACACCGGGGAGCTGTTTTTT
.,TRBV20-1,TRBJ1-2,.,CSARGAGEFNYGYTF,TGCAGTGCTAGGGGGGCGGGGGAGTTTAACTATGGCTACACCTTC
.,TRBV7-9,TRBJ2-7,few,CASSLAGHIYEQYF,TGTGCCAGCAGCTTAGCCGGCCACATATACGAGCAGTACTTC
TRBD1,TRBV11-2,TRBJ2-7,few,CASSQSEGQGAREQYF,TGTGCCAGCAGCCAATCCGAGGGACAGGGGGCGAGGGAGCAGTACTTC
.,TRBV20-1,TRBJ2-2,.,CSASSVRGTGELFF,TGCAGTGCTAGTTCGGTACGGGGGACCGGGGAGCTGTTTTTT